This entry is about one T cell receptor (beta chain). The CDR3 is 18 residues long. V lost 3 bases and J lost 0; bases outside the gene matches: 10. Per germline, CDR1 MNHEY and CDR2 SMNVEV (reference sequence). Enrollees, about 18 to 89 years old, lived in around 23 US areas. Participant-given clinical history determined each cohort assignment. Method: immunoSEQ multiplex PCR; TCRdb's copy keeps in-frame clones and lacks some. The table lists 300,000 to 500,000 clones, 88% of them singletons. These data are taken from a study of blood T cell repertoires in COVID-19. On the study more broadly: Specimens from acute and convalescent COVID-19 originated in the United States, Italy and Spain. Sources were T cells, B-cell-depleted T cells, or PBMCs; the material itself was cDNA or gDNA.

The sequence was obtained from a woman aged 40 to 50 with acute COVID-19. Sequencing was carried out using PBMCs or T cells enriched from blood (not recorded which). The chain joins TRBV27 to TRBJ2-2; TRBD1 matches at 7 bases. CDR3 nucleotides: TGTGCCAGCAGTTTCTTTAGGGGGCCCATCGCGAACACCGGGGAGCTGTTTTTT. It yields the protein CASSFFRGPIANTGELFF.